The entry below gives a single T cell receptor (beta chain) sequence along with its context. Its antigen is unidentified. These data originate in a study of Ad26.COV2.S vaccination and SARS-CoV-2 variants. This table comes from immunoSEQ multiplex PCR, and its TCRdb copy is limited to in-frame clones, with some not included. The sample carries 180,000 or so clones, 87% recorded once. General study points: Responses of spike-specific T cells (both CD8+ and CD4+) reportedly showed substantial breadth after vaccination. Vaccine recipients showed a spike-specific TCR breadth that was higher than in placebo recipients. Possible underestimation of total T cell responses by the TCR breadth and depth analyses was noted.

CDR3 length: 14 residues. Trimming shortened V by 7 bases and J by 3 bases, and 14 bases separated the two germline ends. CDR1 and CDR2 (germline): KGHDR, SFDVKD. The receptor was isolated from a human donor who had recovered from COVID-19. Sequences were derived from peripheral blood, sampled after recovery from COVID-19. The gene calls are TRBV24-1 and TRBJ1-1; tentatively, D is TRBD1 (6 bases). The CDR3 DNA reads TGTGCCACCAGGAGGGGGGGTGATGACACTGAAGCTTTCTTT. The encoded protein is CATRRGGDDTEAFF.